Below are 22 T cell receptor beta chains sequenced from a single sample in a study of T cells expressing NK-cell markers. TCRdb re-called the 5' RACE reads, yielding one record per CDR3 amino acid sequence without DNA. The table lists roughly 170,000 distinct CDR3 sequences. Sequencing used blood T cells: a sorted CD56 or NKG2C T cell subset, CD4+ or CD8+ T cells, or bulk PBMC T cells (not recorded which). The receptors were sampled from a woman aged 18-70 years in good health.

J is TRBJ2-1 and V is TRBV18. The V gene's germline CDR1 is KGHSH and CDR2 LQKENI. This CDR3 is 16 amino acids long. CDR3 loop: CASSRERQVGNNEQFF.

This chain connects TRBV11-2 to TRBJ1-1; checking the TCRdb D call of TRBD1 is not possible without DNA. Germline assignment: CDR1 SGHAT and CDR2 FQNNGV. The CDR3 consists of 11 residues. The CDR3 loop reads CASSPMGGAFF.

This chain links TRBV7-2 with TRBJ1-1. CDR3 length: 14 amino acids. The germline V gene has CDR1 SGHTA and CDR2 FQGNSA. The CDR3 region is CASSLLVPRTEAFF.

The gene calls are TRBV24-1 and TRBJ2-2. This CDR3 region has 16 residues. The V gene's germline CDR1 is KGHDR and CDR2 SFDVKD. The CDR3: CATSDHATRNTGELFF.

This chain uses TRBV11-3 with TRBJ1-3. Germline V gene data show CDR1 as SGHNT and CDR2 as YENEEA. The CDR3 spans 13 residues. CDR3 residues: CASSEGLKRTIYF.

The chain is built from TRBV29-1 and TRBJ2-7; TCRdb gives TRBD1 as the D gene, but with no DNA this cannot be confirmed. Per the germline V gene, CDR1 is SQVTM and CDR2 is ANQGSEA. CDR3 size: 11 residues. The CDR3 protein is CSVGRGQQQYF.

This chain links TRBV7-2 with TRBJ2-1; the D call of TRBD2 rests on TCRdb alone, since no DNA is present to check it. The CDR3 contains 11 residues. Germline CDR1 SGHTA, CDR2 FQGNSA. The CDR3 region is CASSYTSLQFF.

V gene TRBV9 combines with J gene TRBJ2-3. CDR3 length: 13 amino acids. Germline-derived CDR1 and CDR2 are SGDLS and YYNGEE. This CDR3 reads CASSIKVTDTQYF. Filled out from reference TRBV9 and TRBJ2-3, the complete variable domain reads DSGVTQTPKHLITATGQRVTLRCSPRSGDLSVYWYQQSLDQGLQFLIQYYNGEERAKGNILERFSAQQFPDLHSELNLSSLELGDSALYFCASSIKVTDTQYFGPGTRLTVL.

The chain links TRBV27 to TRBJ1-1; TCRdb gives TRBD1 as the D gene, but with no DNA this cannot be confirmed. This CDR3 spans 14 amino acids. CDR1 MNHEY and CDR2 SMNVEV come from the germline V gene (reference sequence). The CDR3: CASRFLGGTGEAFF.

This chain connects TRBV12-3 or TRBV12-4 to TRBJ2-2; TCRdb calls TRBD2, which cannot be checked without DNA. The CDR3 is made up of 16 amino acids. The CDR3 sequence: CASCGKRGGQSGELFF.

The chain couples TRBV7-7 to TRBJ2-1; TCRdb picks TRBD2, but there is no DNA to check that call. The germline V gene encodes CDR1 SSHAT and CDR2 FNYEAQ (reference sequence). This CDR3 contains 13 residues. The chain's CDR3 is CASSIGTLNEQFF.

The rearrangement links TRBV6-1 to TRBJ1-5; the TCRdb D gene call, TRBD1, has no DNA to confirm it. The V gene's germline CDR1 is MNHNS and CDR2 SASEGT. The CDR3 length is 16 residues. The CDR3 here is CASSQVQGASNQPQHF.

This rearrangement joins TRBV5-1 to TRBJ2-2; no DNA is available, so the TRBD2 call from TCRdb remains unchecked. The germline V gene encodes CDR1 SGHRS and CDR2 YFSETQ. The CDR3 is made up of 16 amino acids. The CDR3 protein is CASSPNPAGNTGELFF.

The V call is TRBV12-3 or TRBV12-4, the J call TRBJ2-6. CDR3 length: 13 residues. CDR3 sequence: CASTPSGANVLTF.

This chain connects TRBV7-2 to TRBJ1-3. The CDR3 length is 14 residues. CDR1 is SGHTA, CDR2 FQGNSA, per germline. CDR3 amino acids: CASSTRRSGNTIYF.

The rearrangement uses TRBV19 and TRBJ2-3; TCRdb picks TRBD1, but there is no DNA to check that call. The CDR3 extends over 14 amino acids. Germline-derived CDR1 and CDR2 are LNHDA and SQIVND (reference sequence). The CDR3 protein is CASRLGTSADTQYF.

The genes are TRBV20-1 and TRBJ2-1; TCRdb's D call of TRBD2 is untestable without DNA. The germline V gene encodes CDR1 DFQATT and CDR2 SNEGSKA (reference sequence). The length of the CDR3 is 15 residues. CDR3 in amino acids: CSARVASGVYNEQFF.

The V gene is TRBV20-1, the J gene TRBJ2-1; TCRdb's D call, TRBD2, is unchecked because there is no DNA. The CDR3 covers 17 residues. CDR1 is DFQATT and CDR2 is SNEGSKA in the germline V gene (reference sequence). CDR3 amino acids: CSAPPANSPSAYNEQFF.

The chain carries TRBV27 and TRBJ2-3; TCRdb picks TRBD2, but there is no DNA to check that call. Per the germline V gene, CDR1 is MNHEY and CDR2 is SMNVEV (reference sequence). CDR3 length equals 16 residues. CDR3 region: CASSSREGLLRDTQYF.

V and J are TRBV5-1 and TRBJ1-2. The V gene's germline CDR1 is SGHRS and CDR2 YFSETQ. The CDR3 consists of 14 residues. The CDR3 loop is CASSLIGPGYGYTF.

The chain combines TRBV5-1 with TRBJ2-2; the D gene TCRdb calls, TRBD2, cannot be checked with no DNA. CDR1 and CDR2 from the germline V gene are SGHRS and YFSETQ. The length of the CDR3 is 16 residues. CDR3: CASSFRVVQNTGELFF. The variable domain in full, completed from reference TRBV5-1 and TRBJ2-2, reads KAGVTQTPRYLIKTRGQQVTLSCSPISGHRSVSWYQQTPGQGLQFLFEYFSETQRNKGNFPGRFSGRQFSNSRSEMNVSTLELGDSALYLCASSFRVVQNTGELFFGEGSRLTVL.

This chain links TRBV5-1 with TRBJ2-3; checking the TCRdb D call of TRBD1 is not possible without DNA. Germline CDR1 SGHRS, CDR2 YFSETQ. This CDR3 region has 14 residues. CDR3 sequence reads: CASRPGQDRDTQYF.